Presented here are 12 T cell receptor beta chains from one specimen sequenced in a study of Ad26.COV2.S vaccination and SARS-CoV-2 variants. Some clones are missing from TCRdb's copy, which holds only in-frame ones; the method was immunoSEQ multiplex PCR. The sample shows 410,000 or so clones, about 93% of them seen only once. Sample treatment: some 19 received Ad26.COV2.S at low or high dose, single or two shots; about 5 received placebo; per-sample allocation not given. Each sample was drawn 63 days after the first injection (of vaccine or placebo). The sample in question was peripheral blood, obtained in a trial of Ad26.COV2.S vaccine versus placebo. These receptors originate from a person aged 18-65 years who received the Ad26.COV2.S COVID-19 vaccine or a placebo.

The genes are TRBV4-3 and TRBJ2-2; D is possibly TRBD2 (5 bases). CDR3 length: 18 amino acids. Germline V gene sequence: CDR1 LGHNA, CDR2 YSLEER. Trimming pared 0 bases from V and 3 bases from J, leaving 17 bases between. CDR3 loop: CASSQDLAGRKDTGELFF. The DNA of the CDR3 is TGCGCCAGCAGCCAAGATTTGGCGGGCAGGAAAGACACCGGGGAGCTGTTTTTT.

The chain links TRBV20-1 to TRBJ1-4; TRBD1 matches at 8 bases. Germline V gives CDR1 DFQATT, CDR2 SNEGSKA (reference sequence). Trimming took 3 bases from V and 8 from J; bases not matched to a gene: 8. This CDR3 contains 14 residues. CDR3 coding DNA: TGCAGTGCTAGTCCCCAGGGGGCTTGGGAAAAACTGTTTTTT. This gives the protein CSASPQGAWEKLFF.

V usage is TRBV2 and J usage is TRBJ1-2; D ambiguous. The CDR3 consists of 16 residues. Germline assignment: CDR1 SNHLY and CDR2 FYNNEI. With 6 bases removed from V and 2 bases from J, the gap between germline ends came to 19 bases. The CDR3 region is CASSAFFGSENYGYTF. Here the CDR3 DNA reads TGTGCCAGCAGCGCCTTTTTTGGCAGCGAAAACTATGGCTACACCTTC.

The chain links TRBV12-3 or TRBV12-4 to TRBJ2-2; perhaps TRBD2 as D (6 bases). This CDR3 has 13 amino acids. The CDR3 DNA sequence: TGTTGCGTAGCGGAGGTCTCTGGCGGGGAGCTGTTTTTT. This codes for CCVAEVSGGELFF.

The chain combines TRBV28 with TRBJ1-3, with a tentative D call TRBD1 (5 bases). Trimming stripped 4 bases from V and 0 bases from J, with 10 bases between. Germline V gives CDR1 MDHEN, CDR2 SYDVKM. The CDR3 has 15 residues. CDR3 residues: CASSSGTASGNTIYF. DNA of the CDR3: TGTGCCAGCAGTTCCGGGACGGCCTCTGGAAACACCATATATTTT.

This chain uses TRBV5-8 with TRBJ1-1; TRBD1 agrees at 7 bases. V dropped 0 bases and J dropped 5; count of bases not matched to a gene: 10. The CDR3 length is 16 residues. Germline V gene data show CDR1 as SGHTS and CDR2 as YDEGEE. The DNA for the CDR3 is TGTGCCAGCAGCTTGGCCGCCCCGCGCAGGGGGACTGAAGCTTTCTTT. Protein sequence: CASSLAAPRRGTEAFF.

The rearrangement uses TRBV6-6 and TRBJ2-7; D is perhaps TRBD1 (5 bases). This CDR3 has 14 residues. Trimming pared 5 bases from V and 4 bases from J, leaving 15 bases between. Germline lookup yields CDR1 MNHNY and CDR2 SVGAGI (reference sequence). The CDR3 reads CASSDAGFGYEQYF. CDR3 DNA: TGTGCCAGCAGTGATGCAGGGTTTGGGTACGAGCAGTACTTC.

The chain joins TRBV12-3 or TRBV12-4 to TRBJ1-2; D gene ambiguous. V was pared by 5 bases and J by 1 base, with 8 bases between. CDR3 size: 13 residues. In DNA, the CDR3 is TGTGCCAGCAGTGTGACGGGTAACTATGGCTACACCTTC. Translating it yields CASSVTGNYGYTF.

There are a few counts of this clone. V gene TRBV7-2 combines with J gene TRBJ1-5, with TRBD1 matching 8 bases. The J segment lost 9 bases and the V segment lost 5 bases, leaving 9 bases of the junction unmatched. The CDR3 consists of 14 residues. Per the germline V gene, CDR1 is SGHTA and CDR2 is FQGNSA. As DNA, the CDR3 is TGTGCCAGCAGCGTCGACAGGGGTGGGTGGCCCCAGCATTTT. Translation gives CASSVDRGGWPQHF. The entire variable domain, with the rest obtained from reference TRBV7-2 and TRBJ1-5, is as follows: GAGVSQSPSNKVTEKGKDVELRCDPISGHTALYWYRQSLGQGLEFLIYFQGNSAPDKSGLPSDRFSAERTGGSVSTLTIQRTQQEDSAVYLCASSVDRGGWPQHFGDGTRLSIL.

The chain couples TRBV9 to TRBJ2-1, with 13 bases identical to TRBD2. The trim removed 0 bases at V and 4 bases at J, leaving 4 bases unmatched. There are 17 residues in the CDR3. Per the germline V gene, CDR1 is SGDLS and CDR2 is YYNGEE. The CDR3 bases are TGTGCCAGCAGCGTAGTCCCACTAGCGGGAGGGTACAATGAGCAGTTCTTC. Residues: CASSVVPLAGGYNEQFF.

With respect to this clone: The junction shows a germline mismatch at one end, possibly a read error. The rearrangement links TRBV12-3 or TRBV12-4 to TRBJ2-5, with TRBD2 identical over 9 bases. CDR3 length: 13 amino acids. This chain's CDR3 is CASSFAGGESQYF. The DNA for the CDR3 is TGTGCCAGCAGTTTCGCGGGGGGGGAGAGCCAGTACTTC.

J is TRBJ2-3 and V is TRBV28; 8 nucleotides line up with TRBD2. The CDR3 sequence is 17 residues long. Unmatched junction bases numbered 20, after V lost 7 bases and J lost 8 bases. Germline CDR1 reads MDHEN; CDR2 reads SYDVKM. The chain's CDR3 is CASMATTGTSGEGTQYF. CDR3 nucleotide sequence: TGTGCCAGCATGGCTACCACCGGGACTAGTGGAGAGGGTACGCAGTATTTT. The full variable domain, in which reference TRBV28 and TRBJ2-3 provide the parts outside the CDR3, is DVKVTQSSRYLVKRTGEKVFLECVQDMDHENMFWYRQDPGLGLRLIYFSYDVKMKEKGDIPEGYSVSREKKERFSLILESASTNQTSMYLCASMATTGTSGEGTQYFGPGTRLTVL.